This T cell receptor (beta chain) was observed in a study of T-cell memory formation after mild COVID-19. This clonotype has a handful of counts. TCRdb re-called the 5' RACE reads with MiXCR, one entry per CDR3 protein. The sample holds about 57,000 distinct CDR3 sequences, approximately 12% seen once. The V gene lost 5 bases and the J gene lost 2 bases, with 7 bases spanning the gap. In germline, CDR1 is MDHEN, CDR2 SYDVKM. The CDR3 covers 12 residues. Sequenced sample: PBMCs or a T cell subset sorted from them (not recorded which). The sequence was obtained from a man aged 18-30 years who had mild COVID-19 (a few samples of this study predate the infection). Cell type and time point are not known. V usage is TRBV28 and J usage is TRBJ2-7; TRBD1 might be the D (5 bases). CDR3 coding DNA: TGTGCCAGCAGTGACAGTGCCTACGAGCAGTACTTC. Encoded protein: CASSDSAYEQYF.